This TCR beta chain emerged from a study of sequential checkpoint blockade in melanoma. The wider study: Maintenance nivolumab came after either treatment sequence. TCRbeta immunosequencing was performed on DNA from approximately 93 pretreatment melanoma tumor samples. After nivolumab or ipilimumab alone, about two dozen patients had week-13 rebiopsies. Findings and limits, study-wide: Mutational load did not correlate with tumor T-cell fraction or clonality.

For this clone: The antigen remains unidentified.

Described treatment: randomized to nivolumab then ipilimumab (arm A) or the reverse (arm B). After removal of 7 bases from V and 7 bases from J, the junction contained 3 bases not matched to a gene. CDR3 length: 13 residues. CDR1 is MDHEN, CDR2 SYDVKM, per germline. The assay was immunoSEQ multiplex PCR, and TCRdb's table has in-frame clones only and misses some. The profile shows over 5,500 clones, more than 25% of them singletons. The sequencing used tumor tissue (inferred from file names), collected from a patient given nivolumab and ipilimumab in sequence. The chain is built from TRBV28 and TRBJ2-3; 12 nucleotides align to TRBD2. The TCR originated in a human donor with melanoma. The CDR3, as DNA: TGTGCCAGCATCCGGACTAGCGGGAATACGCAGTATTTT. Protein: CASIRTSGNTQYF.